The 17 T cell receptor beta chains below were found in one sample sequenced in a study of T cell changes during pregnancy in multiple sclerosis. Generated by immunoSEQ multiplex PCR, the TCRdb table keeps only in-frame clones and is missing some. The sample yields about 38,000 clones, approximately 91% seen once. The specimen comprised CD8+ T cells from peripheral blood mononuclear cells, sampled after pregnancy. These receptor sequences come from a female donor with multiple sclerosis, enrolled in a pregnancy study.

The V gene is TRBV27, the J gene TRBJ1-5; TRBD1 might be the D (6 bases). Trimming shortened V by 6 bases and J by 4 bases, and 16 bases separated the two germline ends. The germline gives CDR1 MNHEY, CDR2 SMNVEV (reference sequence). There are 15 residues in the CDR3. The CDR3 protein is CASRRGGHGNQPQHF. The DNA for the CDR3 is TGTGCCAGCAGGCGGGGGGGGCACGGGAATCAGCCCCAGCATTTT.

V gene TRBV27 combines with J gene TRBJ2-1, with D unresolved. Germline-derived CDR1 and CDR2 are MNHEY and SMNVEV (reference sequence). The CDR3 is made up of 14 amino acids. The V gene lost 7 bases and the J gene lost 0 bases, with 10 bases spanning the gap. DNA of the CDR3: TGTGCCAGCACCAACAGACCCTCCTACAATGAGCAGTTCTTC. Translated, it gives CASTNRPSYNEQFF.

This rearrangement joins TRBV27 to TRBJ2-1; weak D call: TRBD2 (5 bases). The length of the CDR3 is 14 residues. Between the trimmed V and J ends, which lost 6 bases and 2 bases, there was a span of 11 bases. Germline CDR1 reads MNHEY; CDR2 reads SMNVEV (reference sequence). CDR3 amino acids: CASREATPYNEQFF. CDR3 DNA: TGTGCCAGCAGGGAGGCCACCCCCTACAATGAGCAGTTCTTC.

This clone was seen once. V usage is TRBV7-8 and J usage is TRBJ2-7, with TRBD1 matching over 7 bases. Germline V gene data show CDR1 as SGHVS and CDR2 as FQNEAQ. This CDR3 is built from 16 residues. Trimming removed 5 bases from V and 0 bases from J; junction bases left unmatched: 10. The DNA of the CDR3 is TGTGCCAGCAGCCCCGTTCGAGGGACAGCCTCCTACGAGCAGTACTTC. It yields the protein CASSPVRGTASYEQYF. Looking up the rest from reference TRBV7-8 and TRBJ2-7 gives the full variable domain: GAGVSQSPRYKVAKRGQDVALRCDPISGHVSLFWYQQALGQGPEFLTYFQNEAQLDKSGLPSDRFFAERPEGSVSTLKIQRTQQEDSAVYLCASSPVRGTASYEQYFGPGTRLTVT.

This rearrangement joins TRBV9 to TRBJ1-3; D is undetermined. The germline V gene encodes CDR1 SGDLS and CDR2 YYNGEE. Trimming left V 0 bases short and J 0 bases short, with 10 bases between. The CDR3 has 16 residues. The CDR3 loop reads CASSVDGSYSGNTIYF. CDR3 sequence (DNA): TGTGCCAGCAGCGTAGATGGTAGCTACTCTGGAAACACCATATATTTT.

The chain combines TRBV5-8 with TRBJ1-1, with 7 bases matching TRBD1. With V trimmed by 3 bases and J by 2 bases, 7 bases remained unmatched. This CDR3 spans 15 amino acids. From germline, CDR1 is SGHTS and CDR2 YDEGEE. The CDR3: CASSSWDRLNTEAFF. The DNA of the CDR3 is TGTGCCAGCAGCTCGTGGGACAGACTTAACACTGAAGCTTTCTTT.

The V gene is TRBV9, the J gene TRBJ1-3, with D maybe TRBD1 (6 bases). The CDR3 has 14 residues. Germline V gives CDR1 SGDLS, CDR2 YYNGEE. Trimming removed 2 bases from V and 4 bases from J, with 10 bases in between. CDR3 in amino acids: CASSVPGQGNTIYF. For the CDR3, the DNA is TGTGCCAGCAGCGTCCCTGGACAGGGAAACACCATATATTTT.

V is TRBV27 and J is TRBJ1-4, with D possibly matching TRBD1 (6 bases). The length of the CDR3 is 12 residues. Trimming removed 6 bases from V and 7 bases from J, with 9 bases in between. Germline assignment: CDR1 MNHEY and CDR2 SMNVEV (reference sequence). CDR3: CASSAGAEKLFF. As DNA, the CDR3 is TGTGCCAGCAGCGCAGGGGCTGAAAAACTGTTTTTT.

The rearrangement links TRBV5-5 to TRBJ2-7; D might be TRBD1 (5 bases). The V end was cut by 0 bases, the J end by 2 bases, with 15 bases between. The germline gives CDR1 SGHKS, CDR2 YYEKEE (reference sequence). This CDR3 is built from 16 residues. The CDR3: CASSLDGRVFAYEQYF. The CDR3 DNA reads TGTGCCAGCAGCTTGGATGGCAGGGTCTTCGCCTACGAGCAGTACTTC. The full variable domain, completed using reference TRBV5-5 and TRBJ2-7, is DAGVTQSPTHLIKTRGQQVTLRCSPISGHKSVSWYQQVLGQGPQFIFQYYEKEERGRGNFPDRFSARQFPNYSSELNVNALLLGDSALYLCASSLDGRVFAYEQYFGPGTRLTVT.

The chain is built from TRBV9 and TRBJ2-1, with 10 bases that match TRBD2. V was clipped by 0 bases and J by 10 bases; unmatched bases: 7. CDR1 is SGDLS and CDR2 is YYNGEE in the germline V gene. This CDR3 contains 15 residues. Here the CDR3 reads CASSVVASGSWEQFF. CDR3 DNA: TGTGCCAGCAGCGTAGTGGCTAGCGGGAGCTGGGAGCAGTTCTTC. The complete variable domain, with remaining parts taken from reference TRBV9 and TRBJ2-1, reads DSGVTQTPKHLITATGQRVTLRCSPRSGDLSVYWYQQSLDQGLQFLIQYYNGEERAKGNILERFSAQQFPDLHSELNLSSLELGDSALYFCASSVVASGSWEQFFGPGTRLTVL.

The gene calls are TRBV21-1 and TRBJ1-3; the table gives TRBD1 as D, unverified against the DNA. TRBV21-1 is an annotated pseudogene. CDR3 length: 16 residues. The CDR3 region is CASSSPTGNDGNTIYF. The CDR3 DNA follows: TGTGCCAGCAGCAGCCCGACAGGGAATGATGGAAACACCATATATTTT.

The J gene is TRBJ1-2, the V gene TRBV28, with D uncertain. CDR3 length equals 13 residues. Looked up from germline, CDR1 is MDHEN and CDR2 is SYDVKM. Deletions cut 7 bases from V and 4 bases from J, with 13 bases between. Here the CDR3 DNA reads TGTGCCAGCAATTCGGCCAGGCCCTATGGCTACACCTTC. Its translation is CASNSARPYGYTF.

The CDR3, as DNA: TGTGCCACCAGCAGACGAACCCACAGGGGCAATGAGCAGTTCTTC. Residues: CATSRRTHRGNEQFF. V usage is TRBV15 and J usage is TRBJ2-1; 7 bases agree with TRBD1. Looked up from germline, CDR1 is LNHNV and CDR2 is YYDKDF (reference sequence). The CDR3 covers 15 residues. V lost 2 bases and J lost 6; bases outside the gene matches: 7.

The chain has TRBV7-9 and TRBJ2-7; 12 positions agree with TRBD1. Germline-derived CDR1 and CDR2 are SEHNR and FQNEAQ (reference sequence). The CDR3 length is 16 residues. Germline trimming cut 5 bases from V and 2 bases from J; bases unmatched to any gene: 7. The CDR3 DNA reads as TGTGCCAGCAGCCCCAGGGACAGGGGGCGAACCTACGAGCAGTACTTC. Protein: CASSPRDRGRTYEQYF.

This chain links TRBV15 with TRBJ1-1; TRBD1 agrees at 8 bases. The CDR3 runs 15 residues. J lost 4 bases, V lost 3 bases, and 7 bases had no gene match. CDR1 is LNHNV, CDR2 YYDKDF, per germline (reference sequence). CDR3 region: CATSRDRAAVTEAFF. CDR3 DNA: TGTGCCACCAGCAGGGACAGGGCCGCGGTCACTGAAGCTTTCTTT.

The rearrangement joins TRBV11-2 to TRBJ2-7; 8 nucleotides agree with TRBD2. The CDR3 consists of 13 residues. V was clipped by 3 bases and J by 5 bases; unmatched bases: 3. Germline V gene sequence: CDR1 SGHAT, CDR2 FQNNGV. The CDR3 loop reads CASSLGGGNEQYF. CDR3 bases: TGTGCCAGCAGCTTGGGCGGGGGGAACGAGCAGTACTTC. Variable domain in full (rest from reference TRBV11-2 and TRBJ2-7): EAGVAQSPRYKIIEKRQSVAFWCNPISGHATLYWYQQILGQGPKLLIQFQNNGVVDDSQLPKDRFSAERLKGVDSTLKIQPAKLEDSAVYLCASSLGGGNEQYFGPGTRLTVT.

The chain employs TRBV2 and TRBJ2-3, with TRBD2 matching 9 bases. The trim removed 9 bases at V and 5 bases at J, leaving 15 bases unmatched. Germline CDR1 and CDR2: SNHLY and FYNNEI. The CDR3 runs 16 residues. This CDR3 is CASPLAVAGEGDTQYF. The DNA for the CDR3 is TGTGCCAGTCCCCTCGCCGTAGCGGGAGAAGGAGATACGCAGTATTTT.